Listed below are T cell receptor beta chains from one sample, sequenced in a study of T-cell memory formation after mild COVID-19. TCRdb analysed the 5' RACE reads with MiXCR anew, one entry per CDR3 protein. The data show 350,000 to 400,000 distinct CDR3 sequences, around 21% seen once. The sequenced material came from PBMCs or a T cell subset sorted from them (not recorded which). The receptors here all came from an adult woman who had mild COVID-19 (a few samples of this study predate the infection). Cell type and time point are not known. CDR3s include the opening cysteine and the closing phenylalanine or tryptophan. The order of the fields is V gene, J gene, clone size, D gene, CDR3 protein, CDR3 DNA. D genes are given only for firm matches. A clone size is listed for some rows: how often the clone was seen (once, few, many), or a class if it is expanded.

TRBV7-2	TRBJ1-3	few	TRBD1	CASSIRTGGGNTIYF	TGTGCCAGCAGTATTAGGACAGGGGGCGGAAACACCATATATTTT
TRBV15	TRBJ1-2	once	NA	CATSRDRRVGNYGYTF	TGTGCCACCAGCAGAGATAGGAGGGTAGGGAACTATGGCTACACCTTC
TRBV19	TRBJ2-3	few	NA	CASATETDTQYF	TGTGCCAGTGCAACAGAGACAGATACGCAGTATTTT
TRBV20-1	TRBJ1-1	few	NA	CSARDRMDTEAFF	TGCAGTGCTAGAGACCGGATGGACACTGAAGCTTTCTTT
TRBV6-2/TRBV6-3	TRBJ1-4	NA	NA	CASCYLGQSEKLFF	TGTGCCAGCTGTTACCTTGGACAATCTGAAAAACTGTTTTTT
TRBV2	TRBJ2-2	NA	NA	CASSEDRVGVMELFF	TGTGCCAGCAGTGAAGACAGGGTTGGGGTGATGGAGCTGTTTTTT
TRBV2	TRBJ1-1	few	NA	CASSGDGEAFF	TGTGCCAGCAGTGGGGACGGTGAAGCTTTCTTT
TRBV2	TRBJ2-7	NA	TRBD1	CASRQGHSYEQYF	TGTGCCAGCAGACAGGGGCACTCCTACGAGCAGTACTTC
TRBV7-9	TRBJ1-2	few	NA	CASSPHGDYGYTF	TGTGCCAGCAGCCCCCACGGGGACTATGGCTACACCTTC
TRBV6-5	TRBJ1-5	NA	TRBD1	CASSPQGGKRAQHF	TGTGCCAGCAGTCCTCAGGGGGGGAAGAGGGCCCAGCATTTT
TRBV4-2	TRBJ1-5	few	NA	CASSQDLGGGQPQHF	TGTGCCAGCAGCCAAGATTTGGGAGGAGGCCAGCCCCAGCATTTT
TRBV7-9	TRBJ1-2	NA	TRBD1	CASSDRASDGYTF	TGTGCCAGCAGCGACAGGGCTTCGGATGGCTACACCTTC
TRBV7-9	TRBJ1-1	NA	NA	CASSFLNREGEAFF	TGTGCCAGCAGCTTCCTCAACAGGGAGGGTGAAGCTTTCTTT
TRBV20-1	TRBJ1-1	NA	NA	CSASSQVTEAFF	TGCAGTGCTAGCTCACAGGTCACTGAAGCTTTCTTT
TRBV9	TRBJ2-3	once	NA	CASSDTARTDTQYF	TGTGCCAGCAGCGACACCGCCCGCACAGATACGCAGTATTTT
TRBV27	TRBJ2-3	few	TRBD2	CASRSLRVAGTTDTQYF	TGTGCCAGCAGATCCCTTCGGGTAGCGGGGACCACAGATACGCAGTATTTT
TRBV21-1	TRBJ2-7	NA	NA	CASSKSWDRATYEQYF	TGTGCCAGCAGCAAATCTTGGGACAGGGCCACCTACGAGCAGTACTTC
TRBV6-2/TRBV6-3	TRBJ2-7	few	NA	CASRSLGYEQYF	TGTGCCAGCCGTTCATTGGGGTACGAGCAGTACTTC
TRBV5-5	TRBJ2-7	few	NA	CASSSGDTIVIDEQYF	TGTGCCAGCAGCTCTGGGGACACCATAGTTATCGACGAGCAGTACTTC
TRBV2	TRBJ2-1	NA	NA	CASSEGRIGSNEQFF	TGTGCCAGCAGTGAAGGGCGGATCGGTAGCAATGAGCAGTTCTTC
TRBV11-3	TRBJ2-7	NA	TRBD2	CASSLVGLAGGPSEQYF	TGTGCCAGCAGCTTAGTAGGGCTAGCGGGAGGGCCCAGCGAGCAGTACTTC
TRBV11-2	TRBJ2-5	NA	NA	CASSLESVGGSQYF	TGTGCCAGCAGCTTAGAGAGCGTGGGTGGATCCCAGTACTTC
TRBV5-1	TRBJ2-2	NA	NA	CASRVQGSGATGELFF	TGCGCCAGCCGTGTACAGGGCTCGGGGGCCACCGGGGAGCTGTTTTTT
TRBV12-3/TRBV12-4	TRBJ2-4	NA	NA	CASSSRSLAKNIQYF	TGTGCCAGCAGCTCCAGGAGTTTAGCCAAAAACATTCAGTACTTC